This entry is about one T cell receptor beta chain. Its matching antigen is unknown. This CDR3 is 17 amino acids long. V was cut by 4 bases and J by 1 base, with 17 bases left in between. Germline lookup yields CDR1 SGHDN and CDR2 FVKESK. This record comes from a study of graft-versus-host responses after intestinal transplantation. Study summary: Transplants given to recipients were multivisceral, liver-intestinal, or isolated intestinal. Recipients uniformly received anti-thymocyte globulin induction, followed by tacrolimus and steroids for approximately 3 years.

Study conclusions and caveats: Recipient marrow harbored GvH clones, some of which surfaced first in ileum or blood. Levels of circulating GvH clones at their peak were associated with early post-transplant HvG declines.

Using immunoSEQ multiplex PCR, the repertoire was profiled, and TCRdb retains in-frame clones only, with some absent. Of about 130,000 clones in the sample, around 90% were seen once. The chain carries TRBV14 and TRBJ2-1, with D possibly being TRBD1 (6 bases). This TCR came from a human donor who received an intestinal transplant. The sequences come from unstimulated CD4+ T cells sorted from spleen or lymph node cells, collected before intestinal transplant. CDR3 in amino acids: CASSPGKGVPSYNEQFF. The CDR3 bases are TGTGCCAGCAGCCCCGGGAAGGGGGTTCCTTCCTACAATGAGCAGTTCTTC.